This passage covers 13 T cell receptor beta chains from one sample sequenced in a study of T cells in women clearing cervical HPV infection. The data were produced by immunoSEQ multiplex PCR, yet TCRdb's version contains in-frame clones alone and is incomplete. Recorded for this sample: about 48,000 clones. The sample was blood buffy coat. These receptors were taken from a woman aged 18-69 years with a cervical HPV16 infection that either progressed to CIN3+ or cleared (not recorded which).

Details on this clone: The read falls 3 residues short of the CDR3 end, and the missing part is taken from the germline J gene. The rearrangement links TRBV20-1 to TRBJ1-5, with D unresolved. The germline CDR1 and CDR2 sequences are DFQATT and SNEGSKA (reference sequence). The V gene lost 2 bases and the J gene lost 4 bases, with 9 bases spanning the gap. This CDR3 is 13 amino acids long. CDR3 loop: CSARTGANQPQHF. The sequenced part of the CDR3 DNA is TGCAGTGCTAGAACGGGTGCAAATCAGCCC.

On this clone itself: Other DNA sequences within the sample encode an identical CDR3. The DNA read from the CDR3 is TGCGCCAGCAGTTTAGTAGCAGGGAAGTCCGGGGAG. Translation gives CASSLVAGKSGE. The complete CDR3 protein is CASSLVAGKSGELFF. The V call is TRBV5-1, the J call TRBJ2-2; D possibly corresponds to TRBD1 (5 bases). The read ends 3 residues early relative to the CDR3; the germline J gene fills the gap. V lost 5 bases and J lost 6, with 17 bases in between. Germline-derived CDR1 and CDR2 are SGHRS and YFSETQ. This CDR3 is 15 amino acids long.

About this clone itself: Coverage ceases 3 residues before the CDR3 finishes, and the germline J gene fills in the end. The rearrangement joins TRBV7-2 to TRBJ2-7, with D possibly TRBD1 on 6 matching bases. This CDR3 has 17 amino acids. V was cut by 0 bases and J by 3 bases, with 18 bases left in between. Germline V CDR1 and CDR2: SGHTA, FQGNSA. This CDR3 reads CASSLAGAWGHNYEQYF. The covered CDR3 bases are TGTGCCAGCAGCTTAGCAGGGGCCTGGGGACATAACTACGAG. The complete variable domain, with remaining parts taken from reference TRBV7-2 and TRBJ2-7, reads GAGVSQSPSNKVTEKGKDVELRCDPISGHTALYWYRQSLGQGLEFLIYFQGNSAPDKSGLPSDRFSAERTGGSVSTLTIQRTQQEDSAVYLCASSLAGAWGHNYEQYFGPGTRLTVT.

A note on this clone: The read finishes 3 residues shy of the CDR3 end, and the germline J gene is used to complete it. The chain recombines TRBV14 with TRBJ1-4, with 8 bases identical to TRBD1. CDR3 size: 15 residues. Germline V gives CDR1 SGHDN, CDR2 FVKESK. The V gene end was trimmed by 4 bases and the J gene end by 6 bases; junction bases not matched to a gene: 7. CDR3 sequence reads: CASSRRDRRYEKLFF. The DNA read from the CDR3 is TGTGCCAGCAGCCGACGGGACAGGCGCTATGAAAAA.

CDR3 amino acids: CASRTSGKNEQFF. The DNA read from the CDR3 is TGTGCCAGTCGCACCTCGGGGAAGAATGAG. The V call is TRBV2, the J call TRBJ2-1, with D perhaps matching TRBD2 (5 bases). The read ends 3 residues early relative to the CDR3; the germline J gene fills the gap. The V end was cut by 9 bases, the J end by 7 bases, with 16 bases between. The CDR3 spans 13 residues. Germline V gene lookup returns CDR1 SNHLY and CDR2 FYNNEI.

In regard to this clone: The read terminates 3 residues ahead of where the CDR3 ends, so the germline J gene completes it. V gene TRBV7-6 combines with J gene TRBJ1-1, with TRBD1 identical over 9 bases. The germline CDR1 and CDR2 sequences are SGHVS and FNYEAQ. The CDR3 runs to 16 residues. Unmatched junction bases numbered 4, after V lost 1 base and J lost 1 base. Partial CDR3 DNA: TGTGCCAGCAGCTTAGTTTTGGGACAGGGGAACACTGAA. Translation: CASSLVLGQGNTE. The full CDR3 reads CASSLVLGQGNTEAFF.

Remarks on this clone: Coverage ceases 3 residues before the CDR3 finishes, and the germline J gene fills in the end. V usage is TRBV28 and J usage is TRBJ2-7, with 9 nucleotides matching TRBD2. V was clipped by 5 bases and J by 2 bases; unmatched bases: 7. Germline CDR1 is MDHEN and CDR2 is SYDVKM. The CDR3 runs 15 residues. The CDR3: CASSVQSGGPYEQYF. The sequenced part of the CDR3 DNA is TGTGCCAGCAGTGTACAGAGCGGGGGGCCCTACGAG.

Points on this clone: At one end, the junction sequence differs from germline, possibly due to a read error. The read ends 3 residues shy of where the CDR3 ends; the end is completed using the germline J gene. The chain joins TRBV4-2 to TRBJ2-7; D remains ambiguous. Germline V gene data show CDR1 as LGHNA and CDR2 as YNFKEQ. The CDR3 contains 13 residues. CDR3 bases read: TGCGCCAGCAGCCAAGCCCTTCTTGACGAG. It yields the protein CASSQALLDE. The whole CDR3 sequence reads CASSQALLDEQYF.

With regard to this clone: The read halts 3 residues ahead of the CDR3 end, with the missing end drawn from the germline J gene. The chain couples TRBV18 to TRBJ2-3; 9 nucleotides align to TRBD2. V gave up 8 bases and J gave up 3 bases; unmatched junction bases: 3. CDR3 size: 13 residues. Germline V CDR1 and CDR2: KGHSH, LQKENI. CDR3 DNA, as far as it was read: TGTGCCAGCCTGCTAGCGGGAACAGATACG. It is translated as CASLLAGTDT. The whole CDR3 sequence is CASLLAGTDTQYF. Supplemented by reference TRBV18 and TRBJ2-3, the full variable domain reads NAGVMQNPRHLVRRRGQEARLRCSPMKGHSHVYWYRQLPEEGLKFMVYLQKENIIDESGMPKERFSAEFPKEGPSILRIQQVVRGDSAAYFCASLLAGTDTQYFGPGTRLTVL.

With respect to this clone: The read comes to an end 3 residues before the CDR3 does, leaving the germline J gene to fill in the end. The rearrangement links TRBV7-9 to TRBJ2-3, with no clear D. Trimming shortened V by 6 bases and J by 6 bases, and 7 bases separated the two germline ends. Germline CDR1 SEHNR, CDR2 FQNEAQ (reference sequence). The CDR3 consists of 11 residues. CDR3 in amino acids: CASRSPDTQYF. Partial CDR3 DNA: TGTGCCAGCAGGAGCCCGGATACG. Combining the CDR3 with reference TRBV7-9 and TRBJ2-3 gives the whole variable domain DTGVSQNPRHKITKRGQNVTFRCDPISEHNRLYWYRQTLGQGPEFLTYFQNEAQLEKSRLLSDRFSAERPKGSFSTLEIQRTEQGDSAMYLCASRSPDTQYFGPGTRLTVL.

A word on this clone: The read is 3 residues too short to cover the CDR3 end, so that end is filled in from the germline J gene. The chain recombines TRBV20-1 with TRBJ2-1, with TRBD2 matching over 14 bases. The CDR3 runs to 15 residues. J gave up 7 bases and V 3 bases, and 5 bases lay outside the gene matches. Germline CDR1 DFQATT, CDR2 SNEGSKA (reference sequence). The CDR3 loop reads CSARVTSGRGNEQFF. The CDR3 bases that were read are TGCAGTGCTAGGGTGACTAGCGGGAGGGGTAATGAG.

Details on this clone: The CDR3 end is not reached by the read, which stops 3 residues before it; the germline J gene fills it in. This chain links TRBV30 with TRBJ1-1; 8 bases map to TRBD1. Germline loops: CDR1 GTSNPN, CDR2 SVGIG (reference sequence). The CDR3 consists of 17 residues. The V gene end was trimmed by 3 bases and the J gene end by 0 bases; junction bases not matched to a gene: 12. The CDR3 is CAWSTPGTGAMNTEAFF. CDR3 DNA, as far as it was read: TGTGCCTGGAGCACTCCCGGGACAGGCGCAATGAACACTGAA.

The CDR3 loop is CASSDGYRVAFF. The CDR3 DNA, read in part, is TGTGCCAGCAGTGATGGCTACAGGGTG. The J gene is TRBJ1-1, the V gene TRBV6-1, with D tentatively TRBD1 (6 bases). The CDR3 end is not reached by the read, which stops 3 residues before it; the germline J gene fills it in. In germline, CDR1 is MNHNS, CDR2 SASEGT. This CDR3 region has 12 residues.